A single sample gave rise to the 21 T cell receptor beta chains below, sequenced in a study of blood T cell repertoires in COVID-19. Generated by immunoSEQ multiplex PCR, the TCRdb table keeps only in-frame clones and is missing some. The table records more than 250,000 clones, more than 70% of them present only once. Sequencing was done on a sample of peripheral blood. The receptors were sampled from a man aged 18 to 30 who had recovered from COVID-19.

The chain employs TRBV3-1 (or the pseudogene TRBV3-2) and TRBJ1-1; D uncertain. Trimming stripped 5 bases from V and 4 bases from J, with 11 bases between. CDR1 and CDR2 from the germline V gene are LGHDT and YNNKEL (reference sequence). The CDR3 is 13 amino acids. CDR3 in DNA: TGTGCCAGCAGCGAGCGGGTCAGCACTGAAGCTTTCTTT. Its protein product is CASSERVSTEAFF.

The CDR3 DNA follows: TGTGCCAGCAGCTTGGGTCAGGGGCAGTATGAAAAACTGTTTTTT. Translation gives CASSLGQGQYEKLFF. The chain joins TRBV5-6 to TRBJ1-4; D might be TRBD1 (6 bases). CDR1 and CDR2 from the germline V gene are SGHDT and YYEEEE. With 0 bases removed from V and 6 bases from J, the gap between germline ends came to 12 bases. The CDR3 length is 15 residues.

The rearrangement uses TRBV18 and TRBJ2-1, with TRBD2 as a possible D gene (5 bases). This CDR3 region has 16 residues. V was cut by 3 bases and J by 5 bases, with 17 bases left in between. Per the germline V gene, CDR1 is KGHSH and CDR2 is LQKENI. CDR3 bases: TGTGCCAGCTCACCTTTGAATGCCCCGAGGGACAATGAGCAGTTCTTC. It translates to CASSPLNAPRDNEQFF.

The gene calls are TRBV2 and TRBJ2-7; maybe TRBD1 (6 bases). CDR1 is SNHLY, CDR2 FYNNEI, per germline. Deletions cut 6 bases from V and 9 bases from J, with 18 bases between. This CDR3 comprises 13 residues. The CDR3 loop reads CASSEKGTSRQYF. The CDR3 bases are TGTGCCAGCAGCGAAAAGGGGACATCGAGGCAGTACTTC.

The chain is built from TRBV6-5 and TRBJ1-2; D gene uncertain. The CDR3 covers 12 residues. Trimming left V 8 bases short and J 2 bases short, with 9 bases between. Germline assignment: CDR1 MNHEY and CDR2 SVGAGI. The CDR3 region is CASQSGNYGYTF. As DNA, the CDR3 is TGTGCCAGCCAATCCGGGAACTATGGCTACACCTTC.

The genes are TRBV6-5 and TRBJ1-1; TRBD1 matches 9 bases. The CDR3 is made up of 14 amino acids. With 7 bases clipped from V and 9 bases from J, the junction kept 12 bases outside the gene matches. Germline CDR1 is MNHEY and CDR2 is SVGAGI. The CDR3 DNA follows: TGTGCCAGCACCGCACGGGGACAGGGCCCCCAAGCTTTCTTT. Translated, it gives CASTARGQGPQAFF.

This chain links TRBV5-5 with TRBJ2-7; 16 positions agree with TRBD2. Germline CDR1 SGHKS, CDR2 YYEKEE (reference sequence). The CDR3 is 16 residues long. V was clipped by 3 bases and J by 6 bases; unmatched bases: 6. Here the CDR3 reads CASSSGTSGRAGEQYF. In DNA, the CDR3 is TGTGCCAGCAGCTCCGGGACTAGCGGGAGGGCCGGCGAGCAGTACTTC.

The chain has TRBV7-9 and TRBJ1-1; D gene ambiguous. Trimming cost V 8 bases and J 3 bases, with 13 bases left between them. CDR1 is SEHNR, CDR2 FQNEAQ, per germline (reference sequence). CDR3 length: 13 residues. CDR3 in DNA: TGTGCCAGCGTCGGGTGGTTCGACACTGAAGCTTTCTTT. It yields the protein CASVGWFDTEAFF.

V gene TRBV5-6 combines with J gene TRBJ2-3; 11 bases are shared with TRBD2. V shed 4 bases, J shed 2 bases, and the junction held 12 bases outside the gene matches. The V gene's germline CDR1 is SGHDT and CDR2 YYEEEE. The CDR3 spans 18 residues. CDR3 nucleotides: TGTGCCAGCAGCGCACCTCGGGCTAGCGGGGGGTCCACAGATACGCAGTATTTT. Its protein is CASSAPRASGGSTDTQYF.

V gene TRBV7-2 combines with J gene TRBJ1-3; D unclear. CDR3 length: 13 amino acids. Per the germline V gene, CDR1 is SGHTA and CDR2 is FQGNSA. V was clipped by 0 bases and J by 4 bases, with 4 bases between them. DNA for the CDR3: TGTGCCAGCAGCTTAGCGGAGGGAAACACCATATATTTT. Translation: CASSLAEGNTIYF.

The J gene is TRBJ1-5, the V gene TRBV5-1, with TRBD1 identical over 9 bases. This CDR3 region has 16 residues. Germline V gene data show CDR1 as SGHRS and CDR2 as YFSETQ. V trimming: 2 bases; J trimming: 4 bases; junction bases outside the gene matches: 7. This CDR3 is CASSLEPGTGNQPQHF. DNA of the CDR3: TGCGCCAGCAGCTTAGAACCCGGGACAGGGAATCAGCCCCAGCATTTT.

This clone has only one observation. The J gene is TRBJ1-1, the V gene TRBV6-5; D possibly corresponds to TRBD1 (5 bases). V lost 2 bases and J lost 3, with 13 bases in between. CDR1 MNHEY and CDR2 SVGAGI come from the germline V gene. The CDR3 is 15 amino acids. The CDR3 here is CASSYQGGPHTEAFF. CDR3 nucleotides: TGTGCCAGCAGTTACCAGGGCGGACCCCACACTGAAGCTTTCTTT.

The CDR3 spells CASSLAGQGSGANVLTF. The DNA of the CDR3 is TGTGCCAGCAGCTTAGCGGGACAGGGTTCCGGGGCCAACGTCCTGACTTTC. V gene TRBV7-9 combines with J gene TRBJ2-6; 9 bases match TRBD1. Germline CDR1 and CDR2: SEHNR and FQNEAQ (reference sequence). J lost 4 bases, V lost 0 bases, and 4 bases had no gene match. This CDR3 is built from 17 residues.

The V and J genes are TRBV27 and TRBJ2-3; 10 positions agree with TRBD2. The length of the CDR3 is 16 residues. Germline CDR1 reads MNHEY; CDR2 reads SMNVEV (reference sequence). Trimming removed 5 bases from V and 2 bases from J; junction bases left unmatched: 7. The DNA for the CDR3 is TGTGCCAGCAGTATAACTAGCGGGGCTTACACAGATACGCAGTATTTT. As protein: CASSITSGAYTDTQYF.

The chain is built from TRBV5-6 and TRBJ2-3; 11 nucleotides line up with TRBD1. Germline V lookup: CDR1 SGHDT, CDR2 YYEEEE. V was clipped by 4 bases and J by 3 bases; unmatched bases: 4. This CDR3 is 15 amino acids long. CDR3 nucleotide sequence: TGTGCCAGCAGCCAGGGACAGGGGGGGACAGATACGCAGTATTTT. As protein: CASSQGQGGTDTQYF.

The V and J genes are TRBV18 and TRBJ1-2, with 7 bases identical to TRBD1. The CDR3 has 12 amino acids. The V gene end was trimmed by 4 bases and the J gene end by 7 bases; junction bases not matched to a gene: 3. CDR1 is KGHSH and CDR2 is LQKENI in the germline V gene. The CDR3 here is CASSQGAAGYTF. The DNA for the CDR3 is TGTGCCAGCTCACAGGGGGCGGCTGGCTACACCTTC.

The chain links TRBV5-1 to TRBJ2-1; TRBD2 agrees at 16 bases. CDR1 SGHRS and CDR2 YFSETQ come from the germline V gene. The CDR3 runs 20 residues. J gave up 3 bases and V 4 bases, and 13 bases lay outside the gene matches. CDR3 bases: TGCGCCAGCAGCGCCTCCGGGACTAGCGGGAGGGGCGGTGACTACAATGAGCAGTTCTTC. It is translated as CASSASGTSGRGGDYNEQFF.

The gene calls are TRBV6-1 and TRBJ2-6, with D possibly matching TRBD1 (5 bases). V was pared by 1 base and J by 0 bases, with 10 bases between. The CDR3 spans 17 residues. Germline CDR1 and CDR2: MNHNS and SASEGT. In DNA form, the CDR3 reads TGTGCCAGCAGTGAAGGGGGCTGGAGCTCTGGGGCCAACGTCCTGACTTTC. It translates to CASSEGGWSSGANVLTF.

V is TRBV19 and J is TRBJ2-3; 8 nucleotides agree with TRBD1. Germline trimming cut 5 bases from V and 5 bases from J; bases unmatched to any gene: 9. From germline, CDR1 is LNHDA and CDR2 SQIVND (reference sequence). This CDR3 comprises 15 residues. DNA for the CDR3: TGTGCCAGTAGTGCCTGGACAGGGAAGGTAGATACGCAGTATTTT. It is translated as CASSAWTGKVDTQYF.

This sequence joins TRBV20-1 and TRBJ2-7; D perhaps matches TRBD2 (6 bases). The germline gives CDR1 DFQATT, CDR2 SNEGSKA (reference sequence). V lost 3 bases and J 1 base, leaving 16 bases between the germline ends. The CDR3 is 15 amino acids. CDR3 in DNA: TGCAGTGCTAGTACCAGCGGAGGGATTTCCTACGAGCAGTACTTC. Its translation: CSASTSGGISYEQYF.

The chain couples TRBV4-1 to TRBJ2-7, with 7 bases identical to TRBD1. This CDR3 has 15 amino acids. In germline, CDR1 is MGHRA, CDR2 YSYEKL. J gave up 2 bases and V 4 bases, and 8 bases lay outside the gene matches. The chain's CDR3 is CASSRVQGIPYEQYF. In DNA, the CDR3 is TGCGCCAGCAGCCGCGTACAGGGGATTCCCTACGAGCAGTACTTC.